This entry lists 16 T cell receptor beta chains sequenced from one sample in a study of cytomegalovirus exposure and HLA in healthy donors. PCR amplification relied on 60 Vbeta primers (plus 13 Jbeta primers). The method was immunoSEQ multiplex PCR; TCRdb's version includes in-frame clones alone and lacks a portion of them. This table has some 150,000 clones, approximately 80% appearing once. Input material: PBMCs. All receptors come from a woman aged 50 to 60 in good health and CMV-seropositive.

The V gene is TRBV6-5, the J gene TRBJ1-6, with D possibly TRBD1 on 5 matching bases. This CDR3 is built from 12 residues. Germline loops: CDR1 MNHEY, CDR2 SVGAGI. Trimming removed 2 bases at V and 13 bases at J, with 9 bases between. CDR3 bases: TGTGCCAGCAGTTACCAGGGTCGGCCCCTCCACTTT. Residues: CASSYQGRPLHF.

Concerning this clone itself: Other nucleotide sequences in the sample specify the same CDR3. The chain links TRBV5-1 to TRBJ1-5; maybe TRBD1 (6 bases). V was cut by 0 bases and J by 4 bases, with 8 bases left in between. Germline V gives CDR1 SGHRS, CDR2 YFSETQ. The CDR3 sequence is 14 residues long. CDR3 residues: CASSLGGGNQPQHF. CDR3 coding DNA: TGCGCCAGCAGCTTGGGAGGGGGAAATCAGCCCCAGCATTTT. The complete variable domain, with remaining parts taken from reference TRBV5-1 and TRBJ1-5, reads KAGVTQTPRYLIKTRGQQVTLSCSPISGHRSVSWYQQTPGQGLQFLFEYFSETQRNKGNFPGRFSGRQFSNSRSEMNVSTLELGDSALYLCASSLGGGNQPQHFGDGTRLSIL.

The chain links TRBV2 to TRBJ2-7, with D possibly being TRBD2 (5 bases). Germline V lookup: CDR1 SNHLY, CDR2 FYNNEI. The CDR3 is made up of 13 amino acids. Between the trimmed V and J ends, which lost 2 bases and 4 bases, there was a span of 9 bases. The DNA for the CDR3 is TGTGCCAGCAGTGAATCGGGGATATACGAGCAGTACTTC. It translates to CASSESGIYEQYF. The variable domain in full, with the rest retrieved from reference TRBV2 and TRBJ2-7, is EPEVTQTPSHQVTQMGQEVILRCVPISNHLYFYWYRQILGQKVEFLVSFYNNEISEKSEIFDDQFSVERPDGSNFTLKIRSTKLEDSAMYFCASSESGIYEQYFGPGTRLTVT.

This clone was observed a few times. CDR3 protein: CASTGSGNSGNTIYF. The CDR3 coding sequence is TGTGCCTCGACCGGGTCAGGGAACTCTGGAAACACCATATATTTT. The chain combines TRBV6-1 with TRBJ1-3; TRBD1 might be the D (5 bases). The CDR3 runs 15 residues. Germline lookup yields CDR1 MNHNS and CDR2 SASEGT. Trimming pared 11 bases from V and 0 bases from J, leaving 17 bases between.

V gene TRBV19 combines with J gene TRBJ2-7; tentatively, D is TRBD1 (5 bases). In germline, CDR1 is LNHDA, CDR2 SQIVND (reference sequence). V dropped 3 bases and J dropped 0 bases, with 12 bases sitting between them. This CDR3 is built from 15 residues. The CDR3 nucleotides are TGTGCCAGTAGTATCGACAGCCTAGGCTCCTACGAGCAGTACTTC. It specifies CASSIDSLGSYEQYF.

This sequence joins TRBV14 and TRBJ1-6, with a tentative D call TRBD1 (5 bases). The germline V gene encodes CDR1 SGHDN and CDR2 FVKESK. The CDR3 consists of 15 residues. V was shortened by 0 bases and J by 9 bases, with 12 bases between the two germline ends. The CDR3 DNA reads TGTGCCAGCAGCCAAGATAATACAGGATTTTCACCCCTCCACTTT. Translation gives CASSQDNTGFSPLHF.

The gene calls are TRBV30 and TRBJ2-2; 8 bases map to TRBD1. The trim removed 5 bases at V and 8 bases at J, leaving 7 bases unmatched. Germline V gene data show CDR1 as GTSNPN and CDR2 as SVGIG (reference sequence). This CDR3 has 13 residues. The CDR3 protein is CAWGQGSVGELFF. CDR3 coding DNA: TGTGCCTGGGGACAGGGAAGCGTTGGGGAGCTGTTTTTT.

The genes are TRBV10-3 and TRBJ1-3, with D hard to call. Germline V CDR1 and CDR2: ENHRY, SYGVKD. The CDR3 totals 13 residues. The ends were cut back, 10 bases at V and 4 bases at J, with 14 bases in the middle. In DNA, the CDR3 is TGTGCCAGCTCAGGAGGGCCGGGAAACACCATATATTTT. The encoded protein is CASSGGPGNTIYF.

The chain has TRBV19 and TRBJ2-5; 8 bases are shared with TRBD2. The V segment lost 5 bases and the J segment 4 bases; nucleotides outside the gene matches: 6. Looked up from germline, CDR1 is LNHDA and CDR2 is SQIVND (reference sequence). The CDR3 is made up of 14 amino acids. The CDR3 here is CASSSGGGPETQYF. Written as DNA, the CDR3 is TGTGCCAGTAGTTCGGGAGGGGGGCCAGAGACCCAGTACTTC.

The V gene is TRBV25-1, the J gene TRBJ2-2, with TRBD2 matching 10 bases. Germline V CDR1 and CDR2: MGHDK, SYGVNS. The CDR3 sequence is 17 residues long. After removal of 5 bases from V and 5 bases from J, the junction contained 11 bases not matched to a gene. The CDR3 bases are TGTGCCAGCAGTAAACATTCACTAGCGGGGCTGACCGGGGAGCTGTTTTTT. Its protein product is CASSKHSLAGLTGELFF.

The CDR3 spells CASSRGAYEQYF. The CDR3 DNA follows: TGTGCCAGCAGCCGGGGAGCCTACGAGCAGTACTTC. The chain carries TRBV7-9 and TRBJ2-7, with D tentatively TRBD2 (5 bases). The CDR3 runs 12 residues. The V end lost 5 bases, the J end lost 2 bases, and 7 bases lay between the germline ends. CDR1 and CDR2 from the germline V gene are SEHNR and FQNEAQ (reference sequence).

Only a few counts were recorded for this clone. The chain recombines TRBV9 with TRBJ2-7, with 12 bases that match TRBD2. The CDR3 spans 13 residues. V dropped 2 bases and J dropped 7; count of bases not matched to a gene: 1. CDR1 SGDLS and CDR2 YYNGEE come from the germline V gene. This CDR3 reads CASSVLAGGEQYF. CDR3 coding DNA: TGTGCCAGCAGCGTTCTAGCGGGGGGGGAGCAGTACTTC.

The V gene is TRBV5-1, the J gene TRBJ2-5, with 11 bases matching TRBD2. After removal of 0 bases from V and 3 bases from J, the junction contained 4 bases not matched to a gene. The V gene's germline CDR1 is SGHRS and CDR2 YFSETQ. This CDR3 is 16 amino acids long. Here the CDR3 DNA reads TGCGCCAGCAGCTTGGCCAAGACTAGCGGGGAAGAGACCCAGTACTTC. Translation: CASSLAKTSGEETQYF.

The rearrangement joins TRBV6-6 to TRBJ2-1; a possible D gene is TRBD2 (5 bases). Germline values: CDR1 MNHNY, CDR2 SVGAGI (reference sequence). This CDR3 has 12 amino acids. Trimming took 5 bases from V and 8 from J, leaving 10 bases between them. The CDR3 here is CASSRQDYEQFF. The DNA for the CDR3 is TGTGCCAGCAGTCGGCAGGACTATGAGCAGTTCTTC.

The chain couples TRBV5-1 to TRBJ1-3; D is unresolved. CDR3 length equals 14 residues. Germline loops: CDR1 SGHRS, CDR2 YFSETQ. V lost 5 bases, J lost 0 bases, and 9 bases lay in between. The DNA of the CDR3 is TGCGCCAGCAGGCAGTCCAGCTCTGGAAACACCATATATTTT. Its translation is CASRQSSSGNTIYF. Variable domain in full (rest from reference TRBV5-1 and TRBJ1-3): KAGVTQTPRYLIKTRGQQVTLSCSPISGHRSVSWYQQTPGQGLQFLFEYFSETQRNKGNFPGRFSGRQFSNSRSEMNVSTLELGDSALYLCASRQSSSGNTIYFGEGSWLTVV.

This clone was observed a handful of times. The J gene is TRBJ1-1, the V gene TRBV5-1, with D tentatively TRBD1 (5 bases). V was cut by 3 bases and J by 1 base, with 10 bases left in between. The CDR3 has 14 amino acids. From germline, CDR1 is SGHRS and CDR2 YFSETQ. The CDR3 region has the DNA TGCGCCAGCAGCTCCTTTACAGGGAACACTGAAGCTTTCTTT. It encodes CASSSFTGNTEAFF.